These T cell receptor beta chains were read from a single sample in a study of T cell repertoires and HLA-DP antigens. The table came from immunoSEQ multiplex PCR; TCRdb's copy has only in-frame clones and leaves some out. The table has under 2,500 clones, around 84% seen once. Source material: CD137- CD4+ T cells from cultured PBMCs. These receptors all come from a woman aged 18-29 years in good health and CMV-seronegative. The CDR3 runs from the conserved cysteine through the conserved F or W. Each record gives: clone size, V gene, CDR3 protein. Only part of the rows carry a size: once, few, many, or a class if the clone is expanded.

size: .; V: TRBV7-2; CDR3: CASSWGQGAGWPQHF
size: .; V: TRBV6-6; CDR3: CASTPWEGGRPQHF
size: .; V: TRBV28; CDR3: CASSLAGGSTDTQYF
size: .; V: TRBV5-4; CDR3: CASSYNGRGVGLDTQYF
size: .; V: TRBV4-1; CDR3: CASSQEGTRSGGYTF
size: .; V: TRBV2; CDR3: CASRELTGRRNEQFF
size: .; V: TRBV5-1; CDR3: CASSSVADPSIPQYF
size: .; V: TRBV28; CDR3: CASSRTSGKPSKDTQYF
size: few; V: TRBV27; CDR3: CASSLPDRGEQYF
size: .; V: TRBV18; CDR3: CASSPSRDRYSGANVLTF
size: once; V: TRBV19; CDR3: CASSPYSTGLGEKLFF
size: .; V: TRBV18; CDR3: CASAPQGSLRTDTQYF
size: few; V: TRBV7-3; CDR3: CASSPTGPPSYEQYF
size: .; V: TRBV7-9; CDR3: CASSSGGQDF
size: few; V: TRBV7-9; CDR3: CASSLDRGQDYGYTF
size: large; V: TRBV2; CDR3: CASSQIDRGHGYTF
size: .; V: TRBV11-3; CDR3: CASSLGTGSNNEQFF
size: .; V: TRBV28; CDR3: CASPASGSPGNEQFF
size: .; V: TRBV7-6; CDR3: CASSLVAGGTGELFF
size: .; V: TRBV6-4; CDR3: CASSRDSYNEQFF
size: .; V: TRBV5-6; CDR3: CASASATGGAGELFF
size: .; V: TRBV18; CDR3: CASSPSQNTEAFF
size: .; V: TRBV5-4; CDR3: CASSPPAAGAMDTQYF
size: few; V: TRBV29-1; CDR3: CSVVGGYNEQFF
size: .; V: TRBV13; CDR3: CASRQGGGDTEAFF
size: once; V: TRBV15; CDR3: CATMVAGGSYNEQFF
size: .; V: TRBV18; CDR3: CASSPYRPIDSSPLHF
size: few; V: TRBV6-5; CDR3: CASSQTGEAFF
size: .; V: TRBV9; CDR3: CASSVGTGTVKETQYF
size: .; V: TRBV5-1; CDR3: CASSLALGQSSSYNEQFF
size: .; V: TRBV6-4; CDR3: CASSPFGRVDYNEQFF
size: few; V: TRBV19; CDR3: CASSMKRGGHEQFF
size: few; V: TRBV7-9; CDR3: CASSFDRASKLFF
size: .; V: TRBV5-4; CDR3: CASSIRQRNTEAFF
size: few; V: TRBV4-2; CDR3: CASSGQVSNQPQHF
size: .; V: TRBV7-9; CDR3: CASSLPSNEQFF
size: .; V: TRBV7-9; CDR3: CASSQWGLGTDTQYF
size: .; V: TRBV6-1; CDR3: CASSEVGRGETQYF
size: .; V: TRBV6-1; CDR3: CASSGLGGITEAFF
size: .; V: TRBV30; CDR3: CAWSAYITTNEKLFF
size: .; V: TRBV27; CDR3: CASSRTVFYEQYF
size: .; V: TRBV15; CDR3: CATSARTGGYSPLHF
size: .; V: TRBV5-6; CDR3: CASSEGTGTEAFF
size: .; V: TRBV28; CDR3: CASSLGGGWNNSPLHF
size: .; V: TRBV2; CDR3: CASTVGTSLSTDTQYF
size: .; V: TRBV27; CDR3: CASSTPSGGGSETQYF